Given below is one T cell receptor (beta chain) in context. The antigen is undetermined. This sample was taken from a study of shared clonotypes between healthy human individuals. At the level of the study: Donors consisted of two women and a few men between 18 and 49.

Over several immunoSEQ plates, each subset's genomic DNA was distributed in even portions. Sorted-subset replicate PCRs used about 0.2 ug of genomic DNA. This amount corresponded to tens of thousands of T cell genomes. Sequencing was performed with immunoSEQ multiplex PCR; in TCRdb, only in-frame clones are kept and a portion is missing. The data show approximately 2,200,000 clones, 85% to 95% seen once. Trimming took 2 bases from V and 3 from J; bases not matched to a gene: 9. The CDR3 extends over 18 amino acids. CDR1 is MDHEN and CDR2 is SYDVKM in the germline V gene. The study's findings and limits: The naive CD4 repertoires of several donors were compared, and approximately 5% of clonotypes were shared.

In the naive CD8 group, cells lacked CD45RO and were positively selected for CCR7, so terminally differentiated effector memory CD45RA+ cells were left out. J is TRBJ2-3 and V is TRBV28, with TRBD2 matching 12 bases. This sequence originates from a man aged 18 to 35 in good health. Some clones in this sample may be carry-over from other donors' samples. The sample was naive CD8+ T cells from PBMCs. This chain's CDR3 is CASSLPQGLAGWTDTQYF. The CDR3 DNA reads TGTGCCAGCAGTTTACCCCAAGGACTAGCGGGATGGACAGATACGCAGTATTTT.